The 17 T cell receptor beta chains presented below share a single source sample, sequenced in a study of yellow fever vaccine responses in identical twins. TCRdb called the RT-PCR reads again in MiXCR, with one record for every CDR3 protein. Seen here are about 11,000 distinct CDR3 sequences, 70% to 85% observed once, and the top ten hold roughly 7.3%. The source material was T cells from blood (PBMCs), unsorted or a sorted subset (not recorded which), sampled before or after yellow fever vaccination (not recorded which). The source is a woman in her late teens or twenties who received the yellow fever vaccine.

V gene TRBV4-3 combines with J gene TRBJ1-1; no reliable D call. Trimming shortened V by 0 bases and J by 0 bases, and 8 bases separated the two germline ends. Germline assignment: CDR1 LGHNA and CDR2 YSLEER. This CDR3 has 15 residues. The CDR3 region has the DNA TGCGCCAGCAGCCAAGAAAATAGGTTGAACACTGAAGCTTTCTTT. This encodes CASSQENRLNTEAFF.

The chain has TRBV28 and TRBJ2-5, with D hard to call. The V gene's germline CDR1 is MDHEN and CDR2 SYDVKM. CDR3 size: 11 residues. Trimming pared 6 bases from V and 5 bases from J, leaving 7 bases between. Here the CDR3 reads CASRFGETQYF. CDR3 DNA: TGTGCCAGCAGATTCGGGGAGACCCAGTACTTC.

CDR3 coding DNA: TGTGCCAGCAGTTTTAATGCCTACAATGAGCAGTTCTTC. It encodes CASSFNAYNEQFF. The chain uses TRBV12-3 or TRBV12-4 and TRBJ2-1, with D uncertain. V lost 3 bases and J lost 2, with 5 bases in between. The CDR3 has 13 amino acids.

J is TRBJ2-3 and V is TRBV2, with 9 bases that match TRBD2. With 3 bases clipped from V and 3 bases from J, the junction kept 4 bases outside the gene matches. Germline V gives CDR1 SNHLY, CDR2 FYNNEI. This CDR3 region has 15 residues. For the CDR3, the DNA is TGTGCCAGCAGTGAGTTCCTAGCGGGAACAGATACGCAGTATTTT. This translates into CASSEFLAGTDTQYF.

The chain couples TRBV2 to TRBJ1-2, with TRBD1 matching over 7 bases. From germline, CDR1 is SNHLY and CDR2 FYNNEI. V shed 7 bases and J 7 bases; nucleotides not matched to a gene: 6. The CDR3 is 12 amino acids. CDR3 in amino acids: CASIEDRRGYTF. CDR3 nucleotides: TGTGCCAGCATCGAGGACAGGCGTGGCTACACCTTC.

The chain couples TRBV5-4 to TRBJ1-1; D is unclear. There are 11 residues in the CDR3. The V end was cut by 2 bases, the J end by 8 bases, with 7 bases between. Looked up from germline, CDR1 is SGHNT and CDR2 is YYREEE (reference sequence). The CDR3 bases are TGTGCCAGCAGCTTATACGCAGAAGCTTTCTTT. Residues: CASSLYAEAFF.

The chain carries TRBV6-2 or TRBV6-3 and TRBJ1-1; possibly TRBD1 for D (5 bases). The CDR3 is 14 amino acids. The germline V gene encodes CDR1 MNHEY and CDR2 SVGEGT. V was clipped by 3 bases and J by 10 bases, with 18 bases between them. CDR3 region: CASSYGAGQLVAFF. In DNA, the CDR3 is TGTGCCAGCAGTTATGGCGCAGGGCAGCTCGTAGCTTTCTTT.

V and J are TRBV5-4 and TRBJ2-3; D is undetermined. Germline CDR1 SGHNT, CDR2 YYREEE (reference sequence). The V and J ends lost 3 bases and 1 base respectively, with 9 bases between them. The CDR3 is made up of 14 amino acids. The CDR3 region is CASSWERGTDTQYF. CDR3 DNA sequence: TGTGCCAGCAGCTGGGAACGGGGCACAGATACGCAGTATTTT.

The chain uses TRBV20-1 and TRBJ2-1, with 7 bases that match TRBD2. Trimming removed 2 bases from V and 5 bases from J; junction bases left unmatched: 6. CDR3 length: 14 amino acids. CDR1 DFQATT and CDR2 SNEGSKA come from the germline V gene (reference sequence). The CDR3 DNA is TGCAGTGCTAGACCGACTAGCAGTGACAATGAGCAGTTCTTC. It is translated as CSARPTSSDNEQFF.

This clonotype came up a few times. The V call is TRBV7-6, the J call TRBJ1-5; the D is unclear. The CDR3 has 14 amino acids. CDR1 SGHVS and CDR2 FNYEAQ come from the germline V gene. Trimming pared 4 bases from V and 2 bases from J, leaving 9 bases between. In DNA form, the CDR3 reads TGTGCCAGCAGCTCCGCTGGTGGCAATCAGCCCCAGCATTTT. This translates into CASSSAGGNQPQHF.

The V gene is TRBV4-1, the J gene TRBJ2-2; 14 bases are shared with TRBD2. J was trimmed by 1 base and V by 4 bases; bases with no gene match: 5. The length of the CDR3 is 18 residues. The germline V gene has CDR1 MGHRA and CDR2 YSYEKL. CDR3 sequence (DNA): TGCGCCAGCAGCCGAGAGACTAGCGGGGGGGTGAACACCGGGGAGCTGTTTTTT. Protein: CASSRETSGGVNTGELFF.

This clonotype showed up just once. The chain recombines TRBV5-4 with TRBJ1-1, with D hard to call. Germline V gene lookup returns CDR1 SGHNT and CDR2 YYREEE (reference sequence). V was cut by 0 bases and J by 2 bases, with 11 bases left in between. This CDR3 has 15 residues. The CDR3 DNA sequence: TGTGCCAGCAGCTTGGCTGGGTACCCTAACACTGAAGCTTTCTTT. Its protein product is CASSLAGYPNTEAFF.

The CDR3 DNA reads as TGTGCCAGCAGTGACCCCGAAGGTCAGCCCCAGCATTTT. It encodes CASSDPEGQPQHF. The gene calls are TRBV6-4 and TRBJ1-5; D is undetermined. The CDR3 is 13 amino acids. The germline gives CDR1 MRHNA, CDR2 SNTAGT. V gave up 2 bases and J gave up 6 bases, with 8 bases separating them.

This CDR3 reads CSVDEGSYEQYF. The CDR3 coding sequence is TGCAGCGTTGATGAGGGTAGCTACGAGCAGTACTTC. This chain uses TRBV29-1 with TRBJ2-7, with D perhaps TRBD2 (5 bases). Per the germline V gene, CDR1 is SQVTM and CDR2 is ANQGSEA. V was cut by 3 bases and J by 3 bases, with 9 bases left in between. This CDR3 is 12 amino acids long.

V is TRBV20-1 and J is TRBJ2-5; D is perhaps TRBD2 (6 bases). Germline CDR1 DFQATT, CDR2 SNEGSKA (reference sequence). Trimming left V 0 bases short and J 2 bases short, with 16 bases between. The length of the CDR3 is 16 residues. In nucleotides, the CDR3 is TGCAGTGCTAGAGATCGCGCGGGAACGGGGCAAGAGACCCAGTACTTC. Translating it yields CSARDRAGTGQETQYF.

The chain uses TRBV28 and TRBJ2-7; 11 bases align to TRBD2. The CDR3 runs 13 residues. Trimming took 7 bases from V and 7 from J; bases not matched to a gene: 6. Germline assignment: CDR1 MDHEN and CDR2 SYDVKM. In nucleotides, the CDR3 is TGTGCCAGCACACGACTAGCGGGGCAAGAGCAGTACGTC. It translates to CASTRLAGQEQYV.

This rearrangement joins TRBV19 to TRBJ2-2, with 7 bases that match TRBD2. CDR1 and CDR2 from the germline V gene are LNHDA and SQIVND (reference sequence). V was clipped by 8 bases and J by 8 bases; unmatched bases: 5. The CDR3 has 12 amino acids. The CDR3 sequence is CASELAAGELFF. The CDR3 nucleotides are TGTGCCAGTGAGCTAGCGGCTGGGGAGCTGTTTTTT.